The 4 T cell receptor beta chains given below trace back to one sample, sequenced in a study of Tregs in tolerant kidney transplant recipients. Which antigens these TCRs recognize remains unknown. Libraries were prepared by immunoSEQ multiplex PCR; TCRdb keeps only in-frame clonotypes and omits some of them. The table lists roughly 16,000 clones, 61% of them singletons. Sequenced: Tregs from blood cultured with allogeneic cells. The receptors shown here come from a human donor in good health.

The chain recombines TRBV7-3 with TRBJ2-1; unclear D gene. The ends were cut back, 2 bases at V and 7 bases at J, with 9 bases in the middle. Per the germline V gene, CDR1 is SGHTA and CDR2 is FQGTGA. The CDR3 sequence is 13 residues long. CDR3: CASSLLFGNEQFF. In nucleotides, the CDR3 is TGTGCCAGCAGCTTATTGTTTGGGAATGAGCAGTTCTTC. Supplemented by reference TRBV7-3 and TRBJ2-1, the full variable domain reads GAGVSQTPSNKVTEKGKYVELRCDPISGHTALYWYRQSLGQGPEFLIYFQGTGAADDSGLPNDRFFAVRPEGSVSTLKIQRTERGDSAVYLCASSLLFGNEQFFGPGTRLTVL.

The chain employs TRBV9 and TRBJ2-2; TRBD2 is a possible D gene (6 bases). V lost 0 bases, J lost 8 bases, and 11 bases lay in between. The CDR3 extends over 14 amino acids. CDR1 is SGDLS, CDR2 YYNGEE, per germline. The CDR3 loop reads CASSVDGEAGELFF. As DNA, the CDR3 is TGTGCCAGCAGCGTAGATGGGGAGGCAGGGGAGCTGTTTTTT. The whole variable domain, filled in from reference TRBV9 and TRBJ2-2, reads DSGVTQTPKHLITATGQRVTLRCSPRSGDLSVYWYQQSLDQGLQFLIQYYNGEERAKGNILERFSAQQFPDLHSELNLSSLELGDSALYFCASSVDGEAGELFFGEGSRLTVL.

This chain connects TRBV12-5 to TRBJ1-4, with D uncertain. The CDR3 is 14 amino acids. Germline CDR1 is LGHNT and CDR2 is FRNRAP. Trimming shortened V by 1 base and J by 14 bases, and 17 bases separated the two germline ends. The CDR3 DNA reads as TGTGCTAGTGGTTTGGCCATGAACCAAGGACGGCTGTTTTTT. Protein product: CASGLAMNQGRLFF.

CDR3 nucleotide sequence: TGCAGCGTTGAAGAAAAGAGGGAGACCCAGTACTTC. Amino acids: CSVEEKRETQYF. This chain connects TRBV29-1 to TRBJ2-5; D uncertain. The germline V gene encodes CDR1 SQVTM and CDR2 ANQGSEA. The CDR3 covers 12 residues. V lost 0 bases and J 5 bases, leaving 7 bases between the germline ends.